Described below is a single T cell receptor beta chain sequence and its context. This study enrolled people aged roughly 18 to 90 from 24 US geographic areas. These data come from a study of blood T cell repertoires in COVID-19. For the study at large: Both acute and convalescent COVID-19 samples were obtained from the United States, Italy and Spain.

The trim removed 2 bases at V and 3 bases at J, leaving 13 bases unmatched. CDR1 and CDR2 (germline): KGHDR, SFDVKD. The CDR3 runs 18 residues. Authors' methods: Nucleated cell number was recorded as an estimate derived from reference gene primer amplification. TCRdb keeps only in-frame clones here, not all; method: immunoSEQ multiplex PCR. The V and J calls and clone size are taken from that table; D and trimming were inferred from the DNA. The table includes hundreds of thousands of clones, about 88% detected once. The sequence was obtained from a woman under 30 who had been exposed to COVID-19. Sequenced input: PBMCs or T cells enriched from blood (not recorded which). V gene TRBV24-1 combines with J gene TRBJ1-1, with TRBD1 matching over 8 bases. The CDR3 reads CATSDSRGTGRIYTEAFF. DNA of the CDR3: TGTGCCACCAGTGATTCCAGAGGGACAGGTCGGATCTACACTGAAGCTTTCTTT.